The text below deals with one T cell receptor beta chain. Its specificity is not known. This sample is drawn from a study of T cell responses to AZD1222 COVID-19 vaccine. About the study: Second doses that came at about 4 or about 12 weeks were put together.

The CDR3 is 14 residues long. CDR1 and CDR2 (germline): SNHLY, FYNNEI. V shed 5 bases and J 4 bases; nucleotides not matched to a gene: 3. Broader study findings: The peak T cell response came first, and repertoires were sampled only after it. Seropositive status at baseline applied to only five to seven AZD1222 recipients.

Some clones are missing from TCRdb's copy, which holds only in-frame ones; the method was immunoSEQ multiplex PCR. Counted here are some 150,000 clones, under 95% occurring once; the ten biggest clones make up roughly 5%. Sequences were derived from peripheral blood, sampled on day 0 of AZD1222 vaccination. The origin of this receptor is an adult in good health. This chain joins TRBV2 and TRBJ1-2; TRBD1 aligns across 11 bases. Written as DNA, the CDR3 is TGTGCCAGCAGTTTGGACAGGGGGCCCTATGGCTACACCTTC. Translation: CASSLDRGPYGYTF. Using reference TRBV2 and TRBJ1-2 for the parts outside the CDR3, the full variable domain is EPEVTQTPSHQVTQMGQEVILRCVPISNHLYFYWYRQILGQKVEFLVSFYNNEISEKSEIFDDQFSVERPDGSNFTLKIRSTKLEDSAMYFCASSLDRGPYGYTFGSGTRLTVV.